This T cell receptor beta chain was identified in a study of T cells in Graves' hyperthyroidism and ophthalmopathy. This clonotype occurred many times. Diagnosing involved the use of clinical symptoms, serum thyroxine and TRAb, thyroid ultrasound and orbital computed tomography. The CDR3 loop spans 14 amino acids. Looked up from germline, CDR1 is DFQATT and CDR2 is SNEGSKA (reference sequence). V was clipped by 0 bases and J by 2 bases, with 11 bases between them. RNA transcripts provided the source from which TCR beta CDR3 regions were amplified. HTBI primers were used for first-round RT-PCR of the TCR CDR3. TCRdb independently ran MiXCR on the multiplex PCR reads; one entry per CDR3 protein. Of about 350,000 distinct CDR3 sequences in the sample, roughly 13% were seen once.

The sample taken for sequencing was blood. The clonotype originates from a woman aged 25 to 39 with Graves' hyperthyroidism. The chain carries TRBV20-1 and TRBJ2-7; D is undetermined. CDR3 sequence: CSARDRASTYEQYF. The CDR3 nucleotides are TGCAGTGCTAGAGATAGGGCTAGTACCTACGAGCAGTACTTC.